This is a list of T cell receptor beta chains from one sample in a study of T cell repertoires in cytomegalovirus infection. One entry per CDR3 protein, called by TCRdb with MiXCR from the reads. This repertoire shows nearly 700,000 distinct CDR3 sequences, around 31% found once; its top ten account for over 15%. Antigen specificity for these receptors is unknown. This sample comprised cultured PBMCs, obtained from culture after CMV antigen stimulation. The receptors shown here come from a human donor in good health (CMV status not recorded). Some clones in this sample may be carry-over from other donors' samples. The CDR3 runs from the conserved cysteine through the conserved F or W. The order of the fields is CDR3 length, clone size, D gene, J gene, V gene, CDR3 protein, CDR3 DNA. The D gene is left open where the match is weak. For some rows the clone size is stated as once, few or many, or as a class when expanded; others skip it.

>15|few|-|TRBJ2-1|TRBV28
CASTRPPSSYNEQFF
TGTGCCAGCACCCGTCCCCCGAGCTCCTACAATGAGCAGTTCTTC
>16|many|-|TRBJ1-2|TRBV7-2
CASSQSPGGLGYGYTF
TGTGCCAGCAGCCAAAGCCCTGGAGGGTTGGGCTATGGCTACACCTTC
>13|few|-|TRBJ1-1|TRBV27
CASSLSGGPEAFF
TGTGCCAGCAGTTTATCGGGGGGCCCTGAAGCTTTCTTT
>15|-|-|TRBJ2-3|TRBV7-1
CASGTGWAATDTQYF
TGTGCCAGCGGCACCGGCTGGGCCGCCACAGATACGCAGTATTTT
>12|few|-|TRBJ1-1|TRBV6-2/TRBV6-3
CASSSRVSEAFF
TGTGCCAGCAGTTCTCGGGTGAGTGAAGCTTTCTTT
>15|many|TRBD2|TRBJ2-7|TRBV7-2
CASSPQGLANREQYF
TGTGCCAGCAGCCCACAGGGACTAGCTAACCGCGAGCAGTACTTC
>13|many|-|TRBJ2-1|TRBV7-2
CASSSRDRRAQFF
TGTGCCAGCAGCTCCCGGGACCGACGAGCGCAGTTCTTC
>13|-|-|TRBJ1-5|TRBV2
CASSARGHQPQHF
TGTGCCAGCAGTGCACGGGGACACCAGCCCCAGCATTTT
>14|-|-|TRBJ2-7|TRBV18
CASSPREGGYEQYF
TGTGCCAGCTCACCAAGGGAAGGGGGCTACGAGCAGTACTTC
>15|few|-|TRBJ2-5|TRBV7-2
CASSPSRAGWETQYF
TGTGCCAGCAGCCCCTCTCGGGCCGGGTGGGAGACCCAGTACTTC
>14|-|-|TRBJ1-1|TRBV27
CASMVSGMNTEAFF
TGTGCCAGCATGGTTTCAGGGATGAACACTGAAGCTTTCTTT
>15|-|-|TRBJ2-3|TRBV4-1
CASSQVMGGTDTQYF
TGCGCCAGCAGCCAAGTCATGGGCGGCACAGATACGCAGTATTTT
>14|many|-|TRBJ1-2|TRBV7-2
CASSLSGQGYGYTF
TGTGCCAGCAGCTTATCTGGCCAGGGCTATGGCTACACCTTC
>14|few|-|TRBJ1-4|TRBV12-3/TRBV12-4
CASRGGITNEKLFF
TGTGCCAGCAGAGGTGGCATCACTAATGAAAAACTGTTTTTT
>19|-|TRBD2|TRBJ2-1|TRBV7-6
CASSPLIGRLASSYNEQFF
TGTGCCAGCAGCCCACTTATAGGGCGACTAGCGAGCTCCTACAATGAGCAGTTCTTC
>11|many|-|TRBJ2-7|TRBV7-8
CASSDYYEQYF
TGTGCCAGCAGCGACTACTACGAGCAGTACTTC
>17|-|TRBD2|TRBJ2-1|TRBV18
CASSPRATSGGPHEQFF
TGTGCCAGCTCACCACGGGCGACTAGCGGCGGCCCGCATGAGCAGTTCTTC
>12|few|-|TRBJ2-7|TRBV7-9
CASSPGPPWKYF
TGTGCCAGCAGCCCTGGGCCGCCTTGGAAGTACTTC
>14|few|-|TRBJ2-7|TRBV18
CASSPPGDFYEQYF
TGTGCCAGCTCACCACCAGGGGACTTCTACGAGCAGTACTTC
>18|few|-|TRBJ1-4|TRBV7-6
CASSPALVQVRAVEKLFF
TGTGCCAGCAGCCCAGCGCTGGTTCAGGTCAGGGCGGTTGAAAAACTGTTTTTT
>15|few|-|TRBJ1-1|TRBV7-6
CASSPNRAFNTEAFF
TGTGCCAGCAGCCCAAACAGAGCCTTCAACACTGAAGCTTTCTTT
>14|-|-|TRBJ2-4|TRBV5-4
CASSSPRGKNIQYF
TGTGCCAGCAGCTCCCCAAGGGGAAAAAACATTCAGTACTTC
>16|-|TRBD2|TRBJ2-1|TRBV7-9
CASSASPSGGTREQFF
TGTGCCAGCAGCGCGTCGCCTAGCGGTGGGACTAGGGAGCAGTTCTTC
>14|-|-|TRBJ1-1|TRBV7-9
CASSSQGTVTEAFF
TGTGCCAGCAGCAGTCAAGGGACGGTTACTGAAGCTTTCTTT
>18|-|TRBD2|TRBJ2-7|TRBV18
CASSPRRPGLAEKYEQYF
TGTGCCAGCTCACCAAGGAGACCGGGACTAGCGGAGAAATACGAGCAGTACTTC
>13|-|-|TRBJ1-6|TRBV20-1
CSARDVAFSPLHF
TGCAGTGCTAGAGATGTAGCGTTTTCACCCCTCCACTTT
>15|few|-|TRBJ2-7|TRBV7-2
CASSLVFSVGFEQYF
TGTGCCAGCAGCTTAGTGTTTAGCGTAGGATTCGAGCAGTACTTC
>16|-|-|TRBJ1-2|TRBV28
CASSWPEQLANYGYTF
TGTGCCAGCAGTTGGCCAGAGCAACTAGCTAACTATGGCTACACCTTC
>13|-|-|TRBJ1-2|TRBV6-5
CASSYGTEGGYTF
TGTGCCAGCAGTTACGGGACCGAGGGTGGCTACACCTTC
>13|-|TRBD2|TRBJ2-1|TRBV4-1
CASSLKRGVEQFF
TGCGCCAGCAGCCTCAAACGGGGGGTTGAGCAGTTCTTC
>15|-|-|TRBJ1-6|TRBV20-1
CSARLVGRENSPLHF
TGCAGTGCTAGACTGGTTGGGCGGGAGAATTCACCCCTCCACTTT
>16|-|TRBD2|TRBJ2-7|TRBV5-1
CASSLKTGGSSYEQYF
TGCGCCAGCAGCCTGAAAACGGGCGGGAGCTCCTACGAGCAGTACTTC
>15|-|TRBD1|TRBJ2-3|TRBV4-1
CASSQGDRESDTQYF
TGCGCCAGCAGCCAAGGGGACAGGGAGTCAGATACGCAGTATTTT
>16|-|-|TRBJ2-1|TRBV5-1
CASSNRTRGSYNEQFF
TGCGCCAGCAGCAACCGAACTCGGGGAAGCTACAATGAGCAGTTCTTC
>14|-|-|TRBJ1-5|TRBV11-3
CASSPRIGGAPQHF
TGTGCCAGCAGCCCCAGAATAGGGGGAGCGCCCCAGCATTTT
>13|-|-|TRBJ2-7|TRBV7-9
CASSPGRDFGQYF
TGTGCCAGCAGCCCCGGGCGGGATTTTGGGCAGTACTTC
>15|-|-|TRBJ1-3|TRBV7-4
CASSRQQTTGNTIYF
TGTGCCAGCAGCAGACAGCAAACTACTGGAAACACCATATATTTT
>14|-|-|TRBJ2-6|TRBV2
CASSEESGANVLTF
TGTGCCAGCAGTGAAGAATCTGGGGCCAACGTCCTGACTTTC
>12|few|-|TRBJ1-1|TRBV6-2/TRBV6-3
CASSEDRPEAFF
TGTGCCAGCTCTGAGGACCGCCCTGAAGCTTTCTTT
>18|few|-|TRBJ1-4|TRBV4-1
CASSRRVGQGLTNEKLFF
TGCGCCAGCAGCCGCCGGGTTGGGCAGGGGCTAACTAATGAAAAACTGTTTTTT
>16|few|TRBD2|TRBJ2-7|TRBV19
CASSKGFSGADYEQYF
TGTGCCAGTAGTAAAGGGTTTAGCGGGGCTGACTACGAGCAGTACTTC
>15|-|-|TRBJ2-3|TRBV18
CASSSGPGELLTQYF
TGTGCCAGCTCATCCGGACCTGGGGAGCTTCTAACGCAGTATTTT
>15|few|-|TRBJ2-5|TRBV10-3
CAISDGRGLQETQYF
TGTGCCATCAGTGATGGTCGGGGGCTCCAAGAGACCCAGTACTTC
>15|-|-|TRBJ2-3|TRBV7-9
CASSFVLDTVDTQYF
TGTGCCAGCAGCTTCGTGTTAGATACTGTAGATACGCAGTATTTT
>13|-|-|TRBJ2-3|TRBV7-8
CASSFTSPDTQYF
TGTGCCAGCAGCTTCACTAGTCCAGATACGCAGTATTTT
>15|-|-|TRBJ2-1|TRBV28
CASSLSRTAADEQFF
TGTGCCAGCAGTTTATCACGGACCGCGGCTGATGAGCAGTTCTTC
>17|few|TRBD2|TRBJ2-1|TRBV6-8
CASRGLAGALSYNEQFF
TGTGCCAGCAGGGGACTAGCGGGCGCCCTCTCCTACAATGAGCAGTTCTTC
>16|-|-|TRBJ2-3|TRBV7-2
CASSTLLGSRTDTQYF
TGTGCCAGCAGCACCCTTCTCGGGAGTCGCACAGATACGCAGTATTTT
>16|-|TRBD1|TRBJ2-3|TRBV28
CASSTQGIVGTDTQYF
TGTGCCAGCAGTACACAGGGGATTGTAGGCACAGATACGCAGTATTTT
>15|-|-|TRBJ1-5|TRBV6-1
CASSEAWGGFQPQHF
TGTGCCAGCAGTGAAGCGTGGGGGGGATTCCAGCCCCAGCATTTT
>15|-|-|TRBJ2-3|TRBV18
CASSPDRSSTDTQYF
TGTGCCAGCTCACCCGATAGGTCCTCCACAGATACGCAGTATTTT
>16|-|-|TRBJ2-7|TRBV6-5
CASSYSGRVGWYEQYF
TGTGCCAGCAGTTACTCAGGGAGAGTCGGGTGGTACGAGCAGTACTTC
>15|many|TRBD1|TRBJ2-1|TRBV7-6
CASSSFRTGYNEQFF
TGTGCCAGCAGCTCCTTCCGGACAGGTTACAATGAGCAGTTCTTC
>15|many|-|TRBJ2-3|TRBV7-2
CASSLRDTHPDTQYF
TGTGCCAGCAGCTTACGGGACACCCACCCGGATACGCAGTATTTT
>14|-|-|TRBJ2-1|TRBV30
CAWSGESLENEQFF
TGTGCCTGGAGTGGCGAGTCCCTGGAAAATGAGCAGTTCTTC
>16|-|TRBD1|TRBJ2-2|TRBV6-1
CASSSLWTGSTGELFF
TGTGCCAGTTCGTCGTTATGGACAGGGAGCACCGGGGAGCTGTTTTTT
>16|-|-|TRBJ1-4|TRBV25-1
CASSESRTATNEKLFF
TGTGCCAGCAGTGAAAGTAGGACAGCAACTAATGAAAAACTGTTTTTT